These T cell receptor beta chains were read from a single sample in a study of blood T cell repertoires in COVID-19. Sequencing used immunoSEQ multiplex PCR; TCRdb keeps in-frame clones, though not all of them. This table has a few hundred thousand clones, around 88% appearing once. Material for sequencing was peripheral blood. Receptors originate from a man aged 50-59 years with active or convalescent COVID-19. The CDR3 runs from the conserved cysteine through the conserved F or W. Fields, in order: D gene, J gene, clone size, V gene, CDR3 protein, CDR3 DNA. A D gene is named only where the DNA matches it firmly. Expanded clones get a size class; other rows say once, few or many, or leave the size out.

D: NA; J: TRBJ1-3; size: NA; V: TRBV18; CDR3: CASSPNTAQGGSGNTIYF; DNA: TGTGCCAGCTCACCAAATACTGCCCAGGGTGGCTCTGGAAACACCATATATTTT
D: TRBD1; J: TRBJ1-1; size: NA; V: TRBV29-1; CDR3: CSADRDGTEAFF; DNA: TGCAGCGCTGACAGGGATGGAACTGAAGCTTTCTTT
D: NA; J: TRBJ1-1; size: NA; V: TRBV6-6; CDR3: CASSIKTVNTEAFF; DNA: TGTGCCAGCAGTATAAAGACAGTGAACACTGAAGCTTTCTTT
D: TRBD1; J: TRBJ1-2; size: NA; V: TRBV27; CDR3: CASTPRTGGNYGYTF; DNA: TGTGCCAGCACACCAAGGACAGGGGGCAACTATGGCTACACCTTC
D: NA; J: TRBJ2-3; size: NA; V: TRBV11-2; CDR3: CASSFGYPTDTQYF; DNA: TGTGCCAGCAGCTTCGGGTATCCCACAGATACGCAGTATTTT
D: TRBD1; J: TRBJ1-6; size: NA; V: TRBV7-8; CDR3: CASSLNRGQFGNSPLHF; DNA: TGTGCCAGCAGCTTAAACAGGGGGCAATTTGGTAATTCACCCCTCCACTTT
D: NA; J: TRBJ1-2; size: NA; V: TRBV5-6; CDR3: CASSYPGNYGYTF; DNA: TGTGCCAGCAGCTACCCGGGGAACTATGGCTACACCTTC
D: NA; J: TRBJ2-7; size: NA; V: TRBV6-1; CDR3: CASSEGLGVGDEQYF; DNA: TGTGCCAGCAGTGAAGGCTTAGGGGTTGGGGACGAGCAGTACTTC
D: NA; J: TRBJ1-4; size: NA; V: TRBV11-2; CDR3: CASSLVPNRHNEKLFF; DNA: TGTGCCAGCAGCTTAGTCCCGAATCGACATAATGAAAAACTGTTTTTT
D: TRBD1; J: TRBJ1-2; size: NA; V: TRBV5-4; CDR3: CASSFPTGDGYTF; DNA: TGTGCCAGCAGCTTCCCTACAGGGGATGGCTACACCTTC
D: NA; J: TRBJ1-5; size: once; V: TRBV5-3; CDR3: CARSFYSNQPQHF; DNA: TGTGCCAGAAGCTTCTATAGCAATCAGCCCCAGCATTTT
D: TRBD2; J: TRBJ2-2; size: NA; V: TRBV5-1; CDR3: CASSPTGLAGVVGELFF; DNA: TGCGCCAGCAGCCCGACGGGGCTAGCGGGAGTGGTCGGGGAGCTGTTTTTT
D: TRBD1; J: TRBJ1-6; size: NA; V: TRBV10-3; CDR3: CAISEDRGSSPLHF; DNA: TGTGCCATCAGTGAGGACAGGGGAAGTTCACCCCTCCACTTT
D: TRBD2; J: TRBJ2-5; size: few; V: TRBV6-4; CDR3: CASSDSPGGAETQYF; DNA: TGTGCCAGCAGTGACTCCCCGGGGGGGGCGGAGACCCAGTACTTC
D: NA; J: TRBJ2-7; size: once; V: TRBV12-3/TRBV12-4; CDR3: CASKQGSSYEQYF; DNA: TGTGCCAGCAAACAGGGAAGCTCCTACGAGCAGTACTTC
D: TRBD1; J: TRBJ1-2; size: NA; V: TRBV10-3; CDR3: CAISERTGLDYTF; DNA: TGTGCCATCAGTGAACGGACAGGGTTAGACTACACCTTC
D: NA; J: TRBJ2-2; size: NA; V: TRBV28; CDR3: CASRVPSGKRNTGELFF; DNA: TGTGCCAGCAGGGTTCCGTCAGGGAAGCGAAACACCGGGGAGCTGTTTTTT
D: NA; J: TRBJ1-1; size: NA; V: TRBV7-9; CDR3: CASRAVTGWNTEAFF; DNA: TGTGCCAGCAGGGCAGTCACGGGATGGAACACTGAAGCTTTCTTT
D: NA; J: TRBJ1-1; size: few; V: TRBV25-1; CDR3: CASSVTGNTEAFF; DNA: TGTGCCAGCAGTGTAACAGGGAACACTGAAGCTTTCTTT
D: NA; J: TRBJ1-2; size: NA; V: TRBV4-2; CDR3: CASSQVSREVGGYTF; DNA: TGTGCCAGCAGCCAAGTTTCCCGGGAGGTTGGTGGCTACACCTTC
D: TRBD1; J: TRBJ2-7; size: few; V: TRBV5-1; CDR3: CASSPRTGGISYEQYF; DNA: TGCGCCAGCAGCCCCCGGACAGGGGGGATCTCCTACGAGCAGTACTTC
D: NA; J: TRBJ1-1; size: NA; V: TRBV27; CDR3: CASSHPIGRGDTEAFF; DNA: TGTGCCAGCAGTCACCCTATTGGCAGGGGTGACACTGAAGCTTTCTTT
D: TRBD2; J: TRBJ2-1; size: NA; V: TRBV30; CDR3: CAWSSLSGRVKEQFF; DNA: TGTGCCTGGAGTTCTCTCAGCGGGAGGGTAAAAGAGCAGTTCTTC
D: NA; J: TRBJ1-5; size: NA; V: TRBV5-5; CDR3: CASSLGGAGQPQHF; DNA: TGTGCCAGCAGCTTGGGCGGGGCCGGTCAGCCCCAGCATTTT
D: TRBD1; J: TRBJ2-4; size: NA; V: TRBV19; CDR3: CASSPGQGLAKNIQYF; DNA: TGTGCCAGTAGTCCAGGACAGGGGTTAGCCAAAAACATTCAGTACTTC
D: NA; J: TRBJ1-1; size: NA; V: TRBV29-1; CDR3: CSVEDWTGGAGTEAFF; DNA: TGCAGCGTTGAAGACTGGACCGGGGGTGCGGGCACTGAAGCTTTCTTT
D: NA; J: TRBJ2-1; size: NA; V: TRBV2; CDR3: CASLGASSYNEQFF; DNA: TGTGCCAGCCTGGGGGCGAGCTCCTACAATGAGCAGTTCTTC
D: NA; J: TRBJ2-3; size: NA; V: TRBV6-6; CDR3: CASTPGRGSTDTQYF; DNA: TGTGCCAGCACCCCTGGGAGGGGGTCCACAGATACGCAGTATTTT
D: NA; J: TRBJ2-1; size: NA; V: TRBV6-5; CDR3: CASRGRLDSNEQFF; DNA: TGTGCCAGCAGGGGTAGGCTAGATAGCAATGAGCAGTTCTTC
D: NA; J: TRBJ1-6; size: few; V: TRBV7-9; CDR3: CASSLQGSSYNSPLHF; DNA: TGTGCCAGCAGCTTACAGGGGAGCTCCTATAATTCACCCCTCCACTTT
D: NA; J: TRBJ2-5; size: NA; V: TRBV11-3; CDR3: CASSQGTSNQETQYF; DNA: TGTGCCAGCAGCCAGGGGACGTCCAACCAAGAGACCCAGTACTTC
D: TRBD2; J: TRBJ2-3; size: NA; V: TRBV5-1; CDR3: CASRLNSGADTQYF; DNA: TGCGCCAGCAGACTGAATAGCGGGGCAGATACGCAGTATTTT
D: TRBD1; J: TRBJ1-3; size: NA; V: TRBV29-1; CDR3: CSVDRGGTGNTIYF; DNA: TGCAGCGTAGACAGGGGAGGCACTGGAAACACCATATATTTT
D: TRBD1; J: TRBJ2-3; size: NA; V: TRBV19; CDR3: CASRPPTGVLQGDTQYF; DNA: TGTGCCAGTAGGCCCCCGACAGGGGTTTTACAGGGAGATACGCAGTATTTT
D: TRBD2; J: TRBJ2-1; size: NA; V: TRBV4-1; CDR3: CASSPGLAGWNEQFF; DNA: TGCGCCAGCAGCCCGGGACTAGCGGGATGGAATGAGCAGTTCTTC
D: NA; J: TRBJ2-7; size: NA; V: TRBV29-1; CDR3: CSVEGPLEQYF; DNA: TGCAGCGTTGAAGGGCCCCTTGAGCAGTACTTC
D: TRBD1; J: TRBJ1-1; size: NA; V: TRBV30; CDR3: CAWILEDRDEAFF; DNA: TGTGCCTGGATTCTTGAGGACAGGGACGAAGCTTTCTTT
D: NA; J: TRBJ1-1; size: NA; V: TRBV27; CDR3: CASEGLNTEAFF; DNA: TGTGCCAGCGAGGGCCTGAACACTGAAGCTTTCTTT
D: NA; J: TRBJ2-3; size: NA; V: TRBV7-9; CDR3: CASSLGGRASTDTQYF; DNA: TGTGCCAGCAGCTTAGGCGGCAGGGCATCCACAGATACGCAGTATTTT
D: NA; J: TRBJ2-3; size: NA; V: TRBV7-2; CDR3: CASSPGSGDTQYF; DNA: TGTGCCAGCAGCCCCGGGTCTGGAGATACGCAGTATTTT
D: TRBD1; J: TRBJ1-4; size: NA; V: TRBV7-2; CDR3: CASSPLTGAINEKLFF; DNA: TGTGCCAGCAGCCCACTTACAGGGGCGATAAATGAAAAACTGTTTTTT
D: NA; J: TRBJ2-7; size: NA; V: TRBV5-8; CDR3: CASSLGRGTTYEQYF; DNA: TGTGCCAGCAGCTTGGGAAGGGGCACAACCTACGAGCAGTACTTC
D: TRBD1; J: TRBJ2-7; size: many; V: TRBV5-1; CDR3: CASSEQGASYEQYF; DNA: TGCGCCAGCAGCGAACAGGGGGCATCCTACGAGCAGTACTTC
D: TRBD2; J: TRBJ2-3; size: once; V: TRBV9; CDR3: CASSALTGGFTDTQYF; DNA: TGTGCCAGCAGCGCGCTGACGGGGGGGTTCACAGATACGCAGTATTTT